This T cell receptor (beta chain) was sequenced during a study of human T cells and chemical hapten exposure. General observations from the study: Patch test score was positively correlated with the counts of TCRs that had expanded at PT1.

Indicated time point: patch test 1, 2 weeks after DPC sensitization. As to treatment: therapeutic diphenylcyclopropenone sensitization with weekly scalp DPC. There are many counts of this clonotype. Antigen specificity is unknown. Per the study methods: Across samples, TCR counts had a median of roughly 96,000 and ranged from about 20,000 to 750,000. TCRdb passed the RACE reads through MiXCR, listing each CDR3 protein once. TCRdb, rather than the study authors, made the V and J calls. Altogether approximately 110,000 distinct CDR3 sequences are present, about 11% being singletons, with the ten largest covering approximately 3.5%. Trimming pared 3 bases from V and 1 base from J, leaving 12 bases between. The CDR3 loop spans 15 amino acids. The V gene's germline CDR1 is SGHTA and CDR2 FQGNSA.

The TCR sequence derives from a woman between 35 and 50 years old with alopecia areata. Some clones in this sample may be carry-over from other donors' samples. This sequence joins TRBV7-2 and TRBJ2-5, with a possible D match to TRBD2 (5 bases). This specimen was whole blood, taken in connection with sensitization to the hapten diphenylcyclopropenone (DPC). Written as DNA, the CDR3 is TGTGCCAGCAGCTTCTTGAGGGCGCCCCAAGAGACCCAGTACTTC. It codes for CASSFLRAPQETQYF.